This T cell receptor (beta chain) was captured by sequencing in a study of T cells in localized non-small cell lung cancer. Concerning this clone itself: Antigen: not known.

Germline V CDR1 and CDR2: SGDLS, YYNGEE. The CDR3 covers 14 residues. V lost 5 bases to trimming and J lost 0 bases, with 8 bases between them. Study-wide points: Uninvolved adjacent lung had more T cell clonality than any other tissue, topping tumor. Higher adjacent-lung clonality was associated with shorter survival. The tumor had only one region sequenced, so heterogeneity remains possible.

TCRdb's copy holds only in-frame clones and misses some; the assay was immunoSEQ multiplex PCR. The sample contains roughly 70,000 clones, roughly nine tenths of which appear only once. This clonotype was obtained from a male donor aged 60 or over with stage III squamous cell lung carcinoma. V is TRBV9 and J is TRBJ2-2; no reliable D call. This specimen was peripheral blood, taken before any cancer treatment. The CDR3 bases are TGTGCCAGCAGTGAGGACCCGAACACCGGGGAGCTGTTTTTT. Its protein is CASSEDPNTGELFF.